The 30 T cell receptor beta chains presented below share a single source sample, sequenced in a study of cytomegalovirus exposure and HLA in healthy donors. In the PCR, 60 Vbeta and 13 Jbeta primers were used. Libraries were prepared by immunoSEQ multiplex PCR; TCRdb keeps only in-frame clonotypes and omits some of them. The profile shows about 150,000 clones, roughly 81% of them singletons. The sequenced sample was PBMCs. These TCRs come from a young man in good health and CMV-seropositive.

This clone has just a few counts. The chain is built from TRBV5-8 and TRBJ2-7; TRBD1 matches at 9 bases. Germline CDR1 reads SGHTS; CDR2 reads YDEGEE. V shed 2 bases and J 2 bases; nucleotides not matched to a gene: 2. The CDR3 loop spans 14 amino acids. The CDR3 nucleotides are TGTGCCAGCAGCTTAAGGACAGGGGCCTACGAGCAGTACTTC. Its translation: CASSLRTGAYEQYF.

The J gene is TRBJ2-7, the V gene TRBV23-1, with D possibly being TRBD2 (6 bases). TRBV23-1 is placed among ORFs of uncertain function. V lost 4 bases and J 1 base, leaving 11 bases between the germline ends. The CDR3 extends over 14 amino acids. The CDR3 DNA is TGCGCCAGCAGTCGCTCTAGCGATTCCTACGAGCAGTACGTC. Its protein product is CASSRSSDSYEQYV.

This clone has a single count. J is TRBJ2-7 and V is TRBV18; the D is unclear. V lost 4 bases and J lost 0, with 10 bases in between. The CDR3 contains 14 residues. CDR1 is KGHSH and CDR2 is LQKENI in the germline V gene. This CDR3 is CASSLQESSYEQYF. The CDR3 region has the DNA TGTGCCAGCTCACTGCAGGAAAGCTCCTACGAGCAGTACTTC.

The rearrangement links TRBV12-5 to TRBJ2-7; 7 bases align to TRBD1. Germline V CDR1 and CDR2: LGHNT, FRNRAP. After removal of 4 bases from V and 2 bases from J, the junction contained 8 bases not matched to a gene. CDR3 length: 15 residues. The CDR3, as DNA: TGTGCTAGTGGTTCTGAGACAGGGTGGCCCTACGAGCAGTACTTC. Protein: CASGSETGWPYEQYF.

The J gene is TRBJ1-2, the V gene TRBV19; 7 bases match TRBD1. The CDR3 sequence is 15 residues long. Germline CDR1 LNHDA, CDR2 SQIVND (reference sequence). J gave up 4 bases and V 4 bases, and 9 bases lay outside the gene matches. CDR3 region: CASSTTGVRAYGYTF. As DNA, the CDR3 is TGTGCCAGTAGTACCACAGGGGTTCGGGCCTATGGCTACACCTTC.

V usage is TRBV21-1 and J usage is TRBJ2-3; TRBD2 is taken as the D call from the table, unchecked against the DNA. TRBV21-1 is a pseudogene segment. CDR3 length: 16 residues. The DNA of the CDR3 is TGTGCCAGCAGCAAAGGGTGGCGGGAGTGTGGAGATACGCAGTATTTT. Its protein is CASSKGWRECGDTQYF.

The chain recombines TRBV9 with TRBJ2-6; the D is unclear. Germline CDR1 is SGDLS and CDR2 is YYNGEE. V lost 0 bases and J 2 bases, leaving 12 bases between the germline ends. The CDR3 is 17 amino acids. The DNA of the CDR3 is TGTGCCAGCAGCGTAGCTGCAGGATCGGCTGGGGCCAACGTCCTGACTTTC. Protein sequence: CASSVAAGSAGANVLTF.

This clone has only one observation. The chain has TRBV19 and TRBJ1-1; TRBD1 matches at 10 bases. V lost 6 bases to trimming and J lost 7 bases; unmatched junction nucleotides: 5. The CDR3 sequence is 13 residues long. Germline CDR1 reads LNHDA; CDR2 reads SQIVND (reference sequence). The CDR3 DNA sequence: TGTGCCAGTAGGAGACAGGGGGCTGATGAAGCTTTCTTT. Protein: CASRRQGADEAFF.

The gene calls are TRBV6-1 and TRBJ1-6; 9 bases align to TRBD1. The V gene end was trimmed by 4 bases and the J gene end by 8 bases; junction bases not matched to a gene: 15. The germline CDR1 and CDR2 sequences are MNHNS and SASEGT. The CDR3 runs to 18 residues. In DNA, the CDR3 is TGTGCCAGCAGTGCAGAAACAGGGGGCGTTATAGGAGATTCACCCCTCCACTTT. This codes for CASSAETGGVIGDSPLHF.

V is TRBV7-2 and J is TRBJ2-1; 9 bases match TRBD2. The CDR3 totals 14 residues. CDR1 and CDR2 (germline): SGHTA, FQGNSA. The V gene end was trimmed by 4 bases and the J gene end by 6 bases; junction bases not matched to a gene: 4. The CDR3 DNA sequence: TGTGCCAGCAGCTACCCTAGCGGGACCAATGAGCAGTTCTTC. Amino acids: CASSYPSGTNEQFF.

The rearrangement uses TRBV21-1 and TRBJ1-2; TRBD1 is taken as the D call from the table, unchecked against the DNA. TRBV21-1 represents a pseudogene. The CDR3 covers 15 residues. This CDR3 is CASSPQGGRLHGYTF. The CDR3 region has the DNA TGTGCCAGCAGCCCACAGGGGGGCAGGCTGCATGGCTACACCTTC.

V usage is TRBV6-5 and J usage is TRBJ2-2, with 14 bases aligning to TRBD2. The V gene end was trimmed by 6 bases and the J gene end by 6 bases; junction bases not matched to a gene: 3. CDR1 and CDR2 from the germline V gene are MNHEY and SVGAGI. There are 15 residues in the CDR3. CDR3 in amino acids: CASRGTSGSPGELFF. The DNA for the CDR3 is TGTGCCAGCAGGGGGACTAGCGGGAGCCCCGGGGAGCTGTTTTTT.

This clone turned up a few times. V gene TRBV4-3 combines with J gene TRBJ1-5; D uncertain. Germline V gives CDR1 LGHNA, CDR2 YSLEER. V lost 0 bases, J lost 0 bases, and 6 bases lay in between. This CDR3 is 15 amino acids long. The DNA for the CDR3 is TGCGCCAGCAGCCAAGAAGCGGGTAGCAATCAGCCCCAGCATTTT. Protein sequence: CASSQEAGSNQPQHF.

The DNA for the CDR3 is TGTGCCAGCAGTGCTCGGACAGAAAATCAGCCCCAGCATTTT. It yields the protein CASSARTENQPQHF. The rearrangement joins TRBV2 to TRBJ1-5, with D perhaps matching TRBD1 (6 bases). Germline V gives CDR1 SNHLY, CDR2 FYNNEI. The CDR3 spans 14 residues. V shed 4 bases and J shed 4 bases, with 11 bases lying between them.

V and J are TRBV27 and TRBJ2-5; the match to TRBD1 covers 7 bases. Germline V CDR1 and CDR2: MNHEY, SMNVEV (reference sequence). Trimming took 2 bases from V and 7 from J; bases not matched to a gene: 16. The CDR3 has 17 residues. DNA of the CDR3: TGTGCCAGCAGTTTAATGAAGGGGACAGATGATGAGGTGACCCAGTACTTC. This translates into CASSLMKGTDDEVTQYF.

V usage is TRBV9 and J usage is TRBJ1-1, with D possibly matching TRBD1 (5 bases). Trimming took off 4 bases at V and 0 bases at J, with 13 bases between the two ends. The length of the CDR3 is 15 residues. Germline-derived CDR1 and CDR2 are SGDLS and YYNGEE. The CDR3 coding sequence is TGTGCCAGCAGCACCCGGGGGAGTTTGAACACTGAAGCTTTCTTT. Its translation: CASSTRGSLNTEAFF.

The chain recombines TRBV7-2 with TRBJ2-5; the D gene is possibly TRBD1 (5 bases). Germline CDR1 is SGHTA and CDR2 is FQGNSA. The length of the CDR3 is 14 residues. V was shortened by 7 bases and J by 3 bases, with 15 bases between the two germline ends. The CDR3 coding sequence is TGTGCCAGCAACGACAGAAACCTTAAAGAGACCCAGTACTTC. Encoded protein: CASNDRNLKETQYF.

In nucleotides, the CDR3 is TGTGCCAGCAGCTTTCGCCACCCTACTAGCCGAGGTGAGCAGTTCTTC. It codes for CASSFRHPTSRGEQFF. The V gene is TRBV11-2, the J gene TRBJ2-1; possible D gene TRBD2, 6 bases. The CDR3 is 16 residues long. Trimming removed 3 bases from V and 9 bases from J, with 21 bases in between. In germline, CDR1 is SGHAT, CDR2 FQNNGV.

The V call is TRBV5-5, the J call TRBJ2-2; TRBD2 aligns across 9 bases. This CDR3 has 19 amino acids. J lost 0 bases, V lost 1 base, and 10 bases had no gene match. CDR1 SGHKS and CDR2 YYEKEE come from the germline V gene (reference sequence). The CDR3 nucleotides read TGTGCCAGCAGCTTGAGGGCGGGACTAGCTTTTTCGAACACCGGGGAGCTGTTTTTT. Protein product: CASSLRAGLAFSNTGELFF.

The chain carries TRBV11-2 and TRBJ2-3, with D perhaps TRBD1 (5 bases). CDR3 length: 14 amino acids. Germline lookup yields CDR1 SGHAT and CDR2 FQNNGV. Trimming shortened V by 4 bases and J by 6 bases, and 14 bases separated the two germline ends. CDR3 amino acids: CASSSPGLRDTQYF. CDR3 nucleotides: TGTGCCAGCAGCTCGCCAGGGTTGAGGGATACGCAGTATTTT.

The chain recombines TRBV6-1 with TRBJ1-6, with TRBD1 matching over 9 bases. Per the germline V gene, CDR1 is MNHNS and CDR2 is SASEGT. The junction had 2 bases not matched to a gene; V was cut back by 6 bases and J by 8 bases. The CDR3 runs 13 residues. The CDR3 DNA reads as TGTGCCAGCAGACGGACAGGGGATTCACCCCTCCACTTT. Its translation is CASRRTGDSPLHF.

This chain links TRBV28 with TRBJ2-3, with 7 nucleotides matching TRBD1. Germline V gene data show CDR1 as MDHEN and CDR2 as SYDVKM. CDR3 size: 13 residues. V lost 3 bases and J lost 5; bases outside the gene matches: 2. CDR3 amino acids: CASSLAGGDTQYF. The DNA for the CDR3 is TGTGCCAGCAGTTTGGCAGGGGGAGATACGCAGTATTTT.

The DNA for the CDR3 is TGTGCCAGCAGCTTTGGTGGGCATGAGCAGTTCTTC. Amino acid sequence: CASSFGGHEQFF. This sequence joins TRBV13 and TRBJ2-1; D is uncertain. V lost 3 bases and J lost 8, with 8 bases in between. Germline CDR1 is PRHDT and CDR2 is FYEKMQ (reference sequence). This CDR3 comprises 12 residues.

This sequence joins TRBV5-6 and TRBJ2-3, with 8 bases lining up with TRBD1. This CDR3 comprises 15 residues. Germline V gene lookup returns CDR1 SGHDT and CDR2 YYEEEE. V lost 0 bases, J lost 5 bases, and 5 bases stayed unmatched. The CDR3 is CASSLGGQGIDTQYF. In DNA form, the CDR3 reads TGTGCCAGCAGCTTGGGCGGACAGGGTATAGATACGCAGTATTTT.

V usage is TRBV28 and J usage is TRBJ2-3, with D possibly matching TRBD1 (5 bases). CDR1 is MDHEN and CDR2 is SYDVKM in the germline V gene. The CDR3 contains 12 residues. Trimming cost V 6 bases and J 4 bases, with 8 bases left between them. The CDR3 region is CASRGDPDTQYF. CDR3 DNA sequence: TGTGCCAGCAGAGGGGATCCAGATACGCAGTATTTT.

V gene TRBV10-1 combines with J gene TRBJ2-2, with TRBD1 matching over 11 bases. With 3 bases clipped from V and 3 bases from J, the junction kept 9 bases outside the gene matches. Germline V CDR1 and CDR2: WNHNN, SYGVQD (reference sequence). This CDR3 is built from 18 residues. CDR3 nucleotides: TGCGCCAGCAGTGATCCGGGACAGGGGGAAATGTACACCGGGGAGCTGTTTTTT. Encoded protein: CASSDPGQGEMYTGELFF.

DNA of the CDR3: TGTGCCAGCAGCCCACCTTTTCGGACTAGCCCGTACAATGAGCAGTTCTTC. Protein product: CASSPPFRTSPYNEQFF. This chain joins TRBV7-9 and TRBJ2-1; 8 nucleotides align to TRBD2. The ends lost 5 bases at V and 4 bases at J; junction bases unmatched: 13. Germline V gives CDR1 SEHNR, CDR2 FQNEAQ (reference sequence). CDR3 length: 17 residues.

Remarks on this clone: One end of the junction does not line up with germline, which may come from a read error. This chain links TRBV7-7 with TRBJ2-5, with a possible D match to TRBD2 (6 bases). The CDR3 is 14 residues long. Germline CDR1 is SSHAT and CDR2 is FNYEAQ (reference sequence). CDR3: CASSTAGPQETQYF. The CDR3 DNA is TGTGCTAGCAGCACAGCGGGCCCCCAAGAGACCCAGTACTTC.

The V call is TRBV6-5, the J call TRBJ2-1; a possible D gene is TRBD1 (5 bases). Germline V lookup: CDR1 MNHEY, CDR2 SVGAGI. Trimming stripped 5 bases from V and 9 bases from J, with 11 bases between. The CDR3 is 12 amino acids. CDR3 protein: CASSVGVGEQFF. The CDR3 nucleotides read TGTGCCAGCAGTGTAGGGGTGGGTGAGCAGTTCTTC.

V gene TRBV2 combines with J gene TRBJ2-1; 7 nucleotides line up with TRBD1. The CDR3 loop spans 16 amino acids. The V segment lost 4 bases and the J segment 7 bases; nucleotides outside the gene matches: 13. CDR1 SNHLY and CDR2 FYNNEI come from the germline V gene. The CDR3 spells CASSGSPGQTLNEQFF. In DNA form, the CDR3 reads TGTGCCAGCAGTGGATCACCGGGACAGACTTTAAATGAGCAGTTCTTC.